This T cell receptor beta chain was recovered during a study of blood T cell repertoires in COVID-19 (dated by TCRdb to 2020 to 2022). Regarding the study in general: The collaborator samples originated in the United States, Italy and Spain and spanned the acute and convalescent phases of COVID-19. The material from the prospective study consisted of cDNA or gDNA derived from T cells, B-cell-depleted T cells, or PBMCs. Deeply sampled blood TCRbeta repertoires from subjects exposed to, actively infected with, or recovered from COVID-19 were included in the dataset. The repertoires were made available in a free public database intended to serve as a resource for research on the immune response to SARS-CoV-2. The samples were drawn from two sources: the first 160 participants of the ongoing ImmuneRACE study, and over 950 subjects contributed by 6 global collaborators. Nearly every sample came with metadata listing a de-identified subject ID, COVID-19 status, age in years and sex. Where HLA class I and class II types were available, the types were taken from metadata supplied by the sample provider, not from assay-based typing.

One collaborating source in Seattle enrolled patients while the patients were actively infected and followed the patients over time throughout the course of disease. Each collaborating institution followed its own protocols to collect whole blood in K2EDTA tubes. For TCRbeta analysis, collaborators shipped samples in one of three forms: frozen whole blood, isolated PBMCs, or DNA extracted from either of those sample types. As concerns this clone: The specificity of this receptor is unknown. Base qualities are not at hand, and no much larger clone is one base apart.

TCRbeta CDR3 regions were amplified from genomic DNA using the immunoSEQ Assay, a bias-controlled multiplex PCR. The original methods were these. Within the assay, amplification of reference gene primers was used to estimate how many nucleated cells each sample contained. Sequence reads were collapsed and filtered to measure the absolute abundance of every unique TCRbeta CDR3 rearrangement. For each sample, productive Simpson clonality was calculated as the square root of Simpson's diversity index over productive rearrangements. Held by TCRdb, this immuneACCESS table contains in-frame sequences only and omits some clones. Under half of the omission traces to an unresolved V gene where checked; the cause of the rest is unknown. The V and J calls and clone size are taken from that table; D and trimming were inferred from the DNA. Across this sample there are almost 400,000 clones, with about 89% seen only once. The top ten constitute about 2.3% of the sample.

Results and caveats for the whole study, not just this receptor: The amount of clinical and demographic metadata varied by source and participant and was provided uncurated.

There are 16 amino acids in the CDR3, from cysteine to phenylalanine inclusive. CDR3 DNA is the only sequence kept; it has 48 bases, read in frame from the first base. V ends up 8 bases short and J 7 bases short, with an unmatched junction base count of 15. The germline V gene gives CDR1 as SNHLY and CDR2 as FYNNEI. The sequence joins TRBV2 to TRBJ2-1; 9 junctional bases match TRBD2. The clonotype comes from a woman aged 60-70 years with COVID-19, enrolled during active disease. The sequenced material came from peripheral blood. The DNA sequence is as follows: TGTGCCAGCCGGATTCGTAGCGGGGGCGTGAAGAATGAGCAGTTCTTC. Its protein product is CASRIRSGGVKNEQFF.